This T cell receptor beta chain was documented in a study of T cell repertoires in cytomegalovirus infection. Germline V gives CDR1 DFQATT, CDR2 SNEGSKA (reference sequence). V lost 0 bases, J lost 3 bases, and 10 bases stayed unmatched. The CDR3 is 16 residues long. There are a few counts of this clonotype. Each CDR3 protein gets one entry after TCRdb re-called the reads with MiXCR. The repertoire has approximately 500,000 distinct CDR3 sequences, 16% of them found once; the top ten carry more than 20%. The sequence was collected from a human donor in good health (CMV status not recorded). Some clones in this sample may be carry-over from other donors' samples. The rearrangement links TRBV20-1 to TRBJ2-5; 7 bases are shared with TRBD2. What was sequenced was CD8+ T cells from PBMCs. CDR3 protein: CSAREGRGLPEETQYF. The CDR3 DNA sequence: TGCAGTGCTAGAGAAGGTCGGGGACTACCGGAAGAGACCCAGTACTTC.